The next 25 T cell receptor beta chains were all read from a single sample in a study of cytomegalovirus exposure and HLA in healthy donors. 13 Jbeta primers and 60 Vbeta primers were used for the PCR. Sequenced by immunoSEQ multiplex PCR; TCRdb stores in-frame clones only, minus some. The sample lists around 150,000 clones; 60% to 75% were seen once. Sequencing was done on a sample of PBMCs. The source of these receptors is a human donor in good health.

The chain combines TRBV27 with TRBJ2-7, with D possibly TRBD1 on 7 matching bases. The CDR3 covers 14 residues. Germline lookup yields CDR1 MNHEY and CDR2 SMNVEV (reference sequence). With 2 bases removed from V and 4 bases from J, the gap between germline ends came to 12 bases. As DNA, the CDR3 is TGTGCCAGCAGTTTACGCGGGACAGTGTACGAGCAGTACTTC. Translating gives CASSLRGTVYEQYF.

This CDR3 is CASSESRQGGMAFF. CDR3 nucleotides: TGCGCCAGCAGTGAGTCGCGACAGGGGGGAATGGCTTTCTTT. This chain connects TRBV10-1 to TRBJ1-1; TRBD1 agrees at 9 bases. Germline trimming cut 0 bases from V and 11 bases from J; bases unmatched to any gene: 7. Germline CDR1 reads WNHNN; CDR2 reads SYGVQD (reference sequence). CDR3 length equals 14 residues.

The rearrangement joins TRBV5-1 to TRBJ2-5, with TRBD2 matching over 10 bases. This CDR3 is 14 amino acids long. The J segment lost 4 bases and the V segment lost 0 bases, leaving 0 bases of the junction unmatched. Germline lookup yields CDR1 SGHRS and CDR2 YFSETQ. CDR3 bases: TGCGCCAGCAGCTTGGGGACTAGCGGAGAGACCCAGTACTTC. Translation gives CASSLGTSGETQYF.

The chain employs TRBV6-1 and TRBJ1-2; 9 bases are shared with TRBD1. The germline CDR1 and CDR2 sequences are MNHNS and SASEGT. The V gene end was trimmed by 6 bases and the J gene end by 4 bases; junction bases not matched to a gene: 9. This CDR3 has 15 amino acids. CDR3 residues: CASREPGQGVYGYTF. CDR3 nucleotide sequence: TGTGCCAGCAGAGAGCCGGGACAGGGAGTCTATGGCTACACCTTC.

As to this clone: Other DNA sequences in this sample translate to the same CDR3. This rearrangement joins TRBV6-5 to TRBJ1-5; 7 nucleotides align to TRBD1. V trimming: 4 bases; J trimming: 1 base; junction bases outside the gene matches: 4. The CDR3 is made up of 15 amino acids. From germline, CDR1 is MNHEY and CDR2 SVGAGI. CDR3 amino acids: CASSFNRGSNQPQHF. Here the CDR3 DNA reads TGTGCCAGCAGTTTCAACAGGGGCAGCAATCAGCCCCAGCATTTT.

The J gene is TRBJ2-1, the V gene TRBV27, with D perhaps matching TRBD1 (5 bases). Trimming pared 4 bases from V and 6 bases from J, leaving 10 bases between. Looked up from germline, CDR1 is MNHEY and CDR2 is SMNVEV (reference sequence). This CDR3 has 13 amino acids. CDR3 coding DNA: TGTGCCAGCAGTTCAGGTAGGGGCAATGAGCAGTTCTTC. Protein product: CASSSGRGNEQFF.

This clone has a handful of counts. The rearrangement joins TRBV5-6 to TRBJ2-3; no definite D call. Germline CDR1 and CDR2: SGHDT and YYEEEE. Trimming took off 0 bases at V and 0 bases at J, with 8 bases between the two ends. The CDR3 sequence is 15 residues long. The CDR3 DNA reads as TGTGCCAGCAGCTTGGTTGTGGCTAGCACAGATACGCAGTATTTT. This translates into CASSLVVASTDTQYF.

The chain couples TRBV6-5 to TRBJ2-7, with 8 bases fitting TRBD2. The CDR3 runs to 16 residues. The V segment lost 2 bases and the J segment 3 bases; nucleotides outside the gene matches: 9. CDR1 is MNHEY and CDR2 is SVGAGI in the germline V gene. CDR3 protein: CASSYSGGSGYYEQYF. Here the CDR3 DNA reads TGTGCCAGCAGTTACAGCGGGGGTAGCGGATACTACGAGCAGTACTTC.

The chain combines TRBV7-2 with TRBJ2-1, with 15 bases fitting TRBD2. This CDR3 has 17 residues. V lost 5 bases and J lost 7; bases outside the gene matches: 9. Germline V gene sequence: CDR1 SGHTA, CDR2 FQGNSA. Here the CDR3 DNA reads TGTGCCAGCAGCGCAGCGGGACTAGCGGGAGGTAGGAATGAGCAGTTCTTC. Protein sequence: CASSAAGLAGGRNEQFF.

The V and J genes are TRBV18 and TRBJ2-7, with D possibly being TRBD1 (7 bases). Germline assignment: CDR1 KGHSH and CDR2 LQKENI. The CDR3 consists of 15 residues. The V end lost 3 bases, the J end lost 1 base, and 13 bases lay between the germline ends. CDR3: CASSPGGRGSYEQYF. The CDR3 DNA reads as TGTGCCAGCTCACCGGGGGGCAGGGGGTCCTACGAGCAGTACTTC.

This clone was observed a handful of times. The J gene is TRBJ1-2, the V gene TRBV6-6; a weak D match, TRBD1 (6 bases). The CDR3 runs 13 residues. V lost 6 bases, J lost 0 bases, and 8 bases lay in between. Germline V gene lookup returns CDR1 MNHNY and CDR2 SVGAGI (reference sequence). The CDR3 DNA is TGTGCCAGCAGCCGGGACACTAACTATGGCTACACCTTC. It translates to CASSRDTNYGYTF.

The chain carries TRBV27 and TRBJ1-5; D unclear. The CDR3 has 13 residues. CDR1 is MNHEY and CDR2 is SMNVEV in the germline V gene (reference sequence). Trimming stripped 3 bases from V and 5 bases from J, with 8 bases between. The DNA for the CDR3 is TGTGCCAGCAGTTTTCAGGTAGATCAGCCCCAGCATTTT. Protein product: CASSFQVDQPQHF.

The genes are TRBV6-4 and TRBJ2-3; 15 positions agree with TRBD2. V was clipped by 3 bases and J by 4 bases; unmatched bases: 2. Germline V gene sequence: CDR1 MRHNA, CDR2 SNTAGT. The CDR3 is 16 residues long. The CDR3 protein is CASSEGLAGGPDTQYF. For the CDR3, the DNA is TGTGCCAGCAGTGAGGGACTAGCGGGAGGCCCAGATACGCAGTATTTT.

In nucleotides, the CDR3 is TGTGCCAGCAGCTTAGATCAGGGGTCCACAGATACGCAGTATTTT. Amino acids: CASSLDQGSTDTQYF. The chain carries TRBV11-3 and TRBJ2-3, with a tentative D call TRBD1 (6 bases). The CDR3 is 15 residues long. CDR1 SGHNT and CDR2 YENEEA come from the germline V gene. Trimming pared 0 bases from V and 2 bases from J, leaving 9 bases between.

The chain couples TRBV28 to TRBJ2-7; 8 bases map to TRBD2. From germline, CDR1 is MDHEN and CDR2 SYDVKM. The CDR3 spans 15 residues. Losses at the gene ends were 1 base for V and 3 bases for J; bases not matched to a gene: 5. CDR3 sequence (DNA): TGTGCCAGCAGTTTATTGGCTAGCGGGTACTACGAGCAGTACTTC. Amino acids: CASSLLASGYYEQYF.

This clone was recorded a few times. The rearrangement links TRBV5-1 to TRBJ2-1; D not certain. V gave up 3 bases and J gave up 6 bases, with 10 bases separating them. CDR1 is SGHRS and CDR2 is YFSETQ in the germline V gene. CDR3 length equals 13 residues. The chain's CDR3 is CASSSPPVNEQFF. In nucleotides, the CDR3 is TGCGCCAGCAGCTCGCCTCCGGTCAATGAGCAGTTCTTC.

The CDR3 spells CASSLGGAKNIQYF. As DNA, the CDR3 is TGTGCCAGCAGCTTAGGGGGGGCTAAAAACATTCAGTACTTC. The genes are TRBV7-3 and TRBJ2-4; tentative D call: TRBD2 (7 bases). The ends were cut back, 2 bases at V and 4 bases at J, with 9 bases in the middle. The CDR3 loop spans 14 amino acids. CDR1 and CDR2 (germline): SGHTA, FQGTGA. Filled out from reference TRBV7-3 and TRBJ2-4, the complete variable domain reads GAGVSQTPSNKVTEKGKYVELRCDPISGHTALYWYRQSLGQGPEFLIYFQGTGAADDSGLPNDRFFAVRPEGSVSTLKIQRTERGDSAVYLCASSLGGAKNIQYFGAGTRLSVL.

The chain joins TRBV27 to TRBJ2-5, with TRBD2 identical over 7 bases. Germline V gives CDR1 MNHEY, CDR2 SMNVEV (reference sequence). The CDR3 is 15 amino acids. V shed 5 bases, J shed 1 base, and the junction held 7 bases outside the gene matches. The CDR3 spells CASSPGTTSQETQYF. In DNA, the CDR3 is TGTGCCAGCAGTCCAGGGACTACCTCCCAAGAGACCCAGTACTTC.

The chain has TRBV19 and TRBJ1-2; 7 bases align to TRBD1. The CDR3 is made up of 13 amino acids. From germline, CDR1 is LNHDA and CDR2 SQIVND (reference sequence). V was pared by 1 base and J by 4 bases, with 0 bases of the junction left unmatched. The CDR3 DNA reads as TGTGCCAGTAGTATAGGGACAGGCTATGGCTACACCTTC. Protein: CASSIGTGYGYTF.

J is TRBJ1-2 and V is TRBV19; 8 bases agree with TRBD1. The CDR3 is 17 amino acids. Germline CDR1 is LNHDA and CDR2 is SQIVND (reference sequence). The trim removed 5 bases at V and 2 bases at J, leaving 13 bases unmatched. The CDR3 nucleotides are TGTGCCAGTAGTCCCCAAAGGGACAGGACCCACAACTATGGCTACACCTTC. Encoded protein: CASSPQRDRTHNYGYTF.

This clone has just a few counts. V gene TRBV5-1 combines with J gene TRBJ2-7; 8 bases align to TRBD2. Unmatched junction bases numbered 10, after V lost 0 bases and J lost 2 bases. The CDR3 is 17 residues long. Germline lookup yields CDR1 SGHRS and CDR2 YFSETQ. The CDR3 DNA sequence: TGCGCCAGCAGCTTGGCCGGGAGGGGGACCAGGGCCTACGAGCAGTACTTC. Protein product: CASSLAGRGTRAYEQYF.

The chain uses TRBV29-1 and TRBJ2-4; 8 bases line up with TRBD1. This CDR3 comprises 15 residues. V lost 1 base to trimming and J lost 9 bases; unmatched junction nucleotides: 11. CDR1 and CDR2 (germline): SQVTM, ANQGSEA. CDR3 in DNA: TGCAGCGTTGAAGGGGGGGCAGGGGGCCGGGGCATTCAGTACTTC. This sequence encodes CSVEGGAGGRGIQYF.

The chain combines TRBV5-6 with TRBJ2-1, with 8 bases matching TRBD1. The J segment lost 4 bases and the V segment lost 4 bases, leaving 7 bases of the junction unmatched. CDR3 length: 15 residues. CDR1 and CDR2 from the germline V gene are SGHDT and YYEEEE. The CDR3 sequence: CASSPGQGSYNEQFF. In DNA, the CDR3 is TGTGCCAGCAGCCCTGGACAGGGTAGTTACAATGAGCAGTTCTTC.

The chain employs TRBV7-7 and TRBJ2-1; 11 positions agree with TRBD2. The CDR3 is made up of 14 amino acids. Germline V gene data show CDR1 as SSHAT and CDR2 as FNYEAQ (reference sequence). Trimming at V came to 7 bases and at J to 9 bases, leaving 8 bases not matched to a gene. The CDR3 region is CASKLAGEASEQFF. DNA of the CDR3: TGTGCCAGCAAACTAGCGGGAGAGGCGAGTGAGCAGTTCTTC.

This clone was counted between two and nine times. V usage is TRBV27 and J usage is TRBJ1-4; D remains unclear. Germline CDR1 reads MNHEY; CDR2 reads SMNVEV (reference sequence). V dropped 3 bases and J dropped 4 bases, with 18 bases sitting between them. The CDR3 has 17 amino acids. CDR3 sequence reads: CASSFPQVNYDNEKLFF. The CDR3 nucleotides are TGTGCCAGCAGTTTTCCCCAGGTAAATTATGATAATGAAAAACTGTTTTTT.